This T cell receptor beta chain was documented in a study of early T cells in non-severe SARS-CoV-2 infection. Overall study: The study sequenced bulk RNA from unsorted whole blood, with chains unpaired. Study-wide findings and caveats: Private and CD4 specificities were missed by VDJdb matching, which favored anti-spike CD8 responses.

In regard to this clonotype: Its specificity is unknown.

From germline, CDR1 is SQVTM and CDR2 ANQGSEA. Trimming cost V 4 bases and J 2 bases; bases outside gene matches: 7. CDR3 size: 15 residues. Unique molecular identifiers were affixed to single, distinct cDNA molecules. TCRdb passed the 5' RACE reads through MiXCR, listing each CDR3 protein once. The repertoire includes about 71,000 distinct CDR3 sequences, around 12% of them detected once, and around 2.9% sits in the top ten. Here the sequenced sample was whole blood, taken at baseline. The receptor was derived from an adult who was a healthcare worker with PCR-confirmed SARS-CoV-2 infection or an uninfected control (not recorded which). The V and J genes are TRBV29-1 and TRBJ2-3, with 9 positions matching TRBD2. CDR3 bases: TGCAGCGTTGTTAGCGGGGGCCTATCCACAGATACGCAGTATTTT. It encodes CSVVSGGLSTDTQYF.